This is a list of T cell receptor beta chains from one sample in a study of human T cells and chemical hapten exposure. TCRdb redid the calling of the RACE reads with MiXCR, one entry per CDR3 protein. Here the sample spans approximately 90,000 distinct CDR3 sequences, 8.5% being singletons. The material sequenced was whole blood, taken in connection with sensitization to the hapten diphenylcyclopropenone (DPC). These receptor sequences come from a man aged 35-49 years with alopecia areata. Some clones in this sample may be carry-over from other donors' samples. CDR3s include the opening cysteine and the closing phenylalanine or tryptophan. Fields, in order: D gene, clone size, J gene, V gene, CDR3 DNA, CDR3 protein. A D gene is named only where the DNA matches it firmly. Where a row states a size, it is once, few, many or the class of an expanded clone; other rows omit it.

d_call: NA; clone_size: NA; j_call: TRBJ2-7; v_call: TRBV18; cdr3_nt: TGTGCCAGCTCACCCGAGGAGGGAAACAGCCCCTACGAGCAGTACTTC; cdr3_aa: CASSPEEGNSPYEQYF
d_call: NA; clone_size: few; j_call: TRBJ2-7; v_call: TRBV6-2/TRBV6-3; cdr3_nt: TGTGCCAGCAGCGACAGGAACTACGAGCAGTACTTC; cdr3_aa: CASSDRNYEQYF
d_call: TRBD2; clone_size: many; j_call: TRBJ2-1; v_call: TRBV20-1; cdr3_nt: TGCAGTGCCATTCTCCAAGGACTAGCGATCTACAATGAGCAGTTCTTC; cdr3_aa: CSAILQGLAIYNEQFF
d_call: NA; clone_size: many; j_call: TRBJ1-1; v_call: TRBV12-3/TRBV12-4; cdr3_nt: TGTGCCAGCAGCGGCTTGGGCACTGAAGCTTTCTTT; cdr3_aa: CASSGLGTEAFF
d_call: NA; clone_size: NA; j_call: TRBJ2-6; v_call: TRBV21-1; cdr3_nt: TGTGCCAGCACCCGACACCCTAGGAAGTCTGGGACCAACGTCCTGACTTTC; cdr3_aa: CASTRHPRKSGTNVLTF
d_call: NA; clone_size: NA; j_call: TRBJ1-4; v_call: TRBV7-2; cdr3_nt: TGTGCCAGCAGCTTAAGAGGGGCCCATAATGAAAAACTGTTTTTT; cdr3_aa: CASSLRGAHNEKLFF
d_call: NA; clone_size: many; j_call: TRBJ2-3; v_call: TRBV29-1; cdr3_nt: TGCAGCGTTGGAGGGTCCAGCACAGATACGCAGTATTTT; cdr3_aa: CSVGGSSTDTQYF
d_call: NA; clone_size: NA; j_call: TRBJ2-3; v_call: TRBV1; cdr3_nt: TGCACCCTCTCGGGAGTTCCCGATACGCAGTATTTT; cdr3_aa: CTLSGVPDTQYF
d_call: NA; clone_size: many; j_call: TRBJ1-2; v_call: TRBV20-1; cdr3_nt: TGCAGTGCTAGATTCCAGAAGGGGAACTATGGCTACACCTTC; cdr3_aa: CSARFQKGNYGYTF
d_call: NA; clone_size: many; j_call: TRBJ2-3; v_call: TRBV5-4; cdr3_nt: TGTGCCAGCAGCTTGGGTCCGATGACAGATACGCAGTATTTT; cdr3_aa: CASSLGPMTDTQYF
d_call: NA; clone_size: many; j_call: TRBJ1-2; v_call: TRBV7-2; cdr3_nt: TGTGCCAGCAGCTTAGAGGCCAGTAGTAACTATGGCTACACCTTC; cdr3_aa: CASSLEASSNYGYTF
d_call: TRBD2; clone_size: NA; j_call: TRBJ2-3; v_call: TRBV15; cdr3_nt: TGTGCCACCAGCGGGAGGGCTGCAGATACGCAGTATTTT; cdr3_aa: CATSGRAADTQYF
d_call: TRBD1; clone_size: few; j_call: TRBJ1-2; v_call: TRBV12-3/TRBV12-4; cdr3_nt: TGTGCCAGCAGTTTTCTGCCCGGACAGGGGGCAGCTAACTATGGCTACACCTTC; cdr3_aa: CASSFLPGQGAANYGYTF
d_call: NA; clone_size: NA; j_call: TRBJ2-7; v_call: TRBV5-1; cdr3_nt: TGCGCCAGCAGCTTGGAAGGACGGAACTTTTGGTACTTC; cdr3_aa: CASSLEGRNFWYF
d_call: NA; clone_size: NA; j_call: TRBJ2-3; v_call: TRBV9; cdr3_nt: TGTGCCAGCAGCATCCGGCAGGTCCCCCCAGATACGCAGTATTTT; cdr3_aa: CASSIRQVPPDTQYF
d_call: NA; clone_size: few; j_call: TRBJ2-5; v_call: TRBV9; cdr3_nt: TGTGCCAGCAGCGTAGCTCCGGGTACGGAGACCCAGTACTTC; cdr3_aa: CASSVAPGTETQYF
d_call: NA; clone_size: many; j_call: TRBJ2-7; v_call: TRBV14; cdr3_nt: TGTGCCAGCAGCCACTCTCGGACACCCCGGCCCTACGAGCAGTACTTC; cdr3_aa: CASSHSRTPRPYEQYF
d_call: TRBD1; clone_size: many; j_call: TRBJ1-1; v_call: TRBV20-1; cdr3_nt: TGCAGTGCCCGGGGACAGCCTGAAGCTTTCTTT; cdr3_aa: CSARGQPEAFF
d_call: TRBD1; clone_size: NA; j_call: TRBJ1-5; v_call: TRBV7-2; cdr3_nt: TGTGCCAGCAGTCAAAGAACAGGGGAAAACCAGCCCCAGCATTTT; cdr3_aa: CASSQRTGENQPQHF
d_call: NA; clone_size: NA; j_call: TRBJ2-6; v_call: TRBV14; cdr3_nt: TGTGCCAGCAGCCTCTACGCCAACGTCCTGACTTTC; cdr3_aa: CASSLYANVLTF
d_call: TRBD1; clone_size: NA; j_call: TRBJ2-5; v_call: TRBV7-2; cdr3_nt: TGTGCCAGCAGCCGAGATCGACAGGGACGGACGACCCAGTACTTC; cdr3_aa: CASSRDRQGRTTQYF
d_call: NA; clone_size: few; j_call: TRBJ2-2; v_call: TRBV21-1; cdr3_nt: TGTGCCAGCAGAAGGGACAGGGGGGTCACCGGGGAGCTGTTTTTT; cdr3_aa: CASRRDRGVTGELFF
d_call: TRBD1; clone_size: few; j_call: TRBJ1-5; v_call: TRBV20-1; cdr3_nt: TGCAGTGCTCGACCAGGGACAGGGGTCGTTCAGCCCCAGCATTTT; cdr3_aa: CSARPGTGVVQPQHF
d_call: TRBD1; clone_size: NA; j_call: TRBJ1-1; v_call: TRBV5-1; cdr3_nt: TGCGCCAGCAGCTTGGCGGGACAGGGGGTAGGTGCTTTCTTT; cdr3_aa: CASSLAGQGVGAFF
d_call: NA; clone_size: many; j_call: TRBJ1-1; v_call: TRBV12-3/TRBV12-4; cdr3_nt: TGTGCCAGCAGTTTCCAAGGGGACACTGAAGCTTTCTTT; cdr3_aa: CASSFQGDTEAFF
d_call: NA; clone_size: many; j_call: TRBJ2-7; v_call: TRBV28; cdr3_nt: TGTGCCAGCAGCCTCCCCGGCGTCTACGAATACGAGCAGTACTTC; cdr3_aa: CASSLPGVYEYEQYF
d_call: TRBD1; clone_size: NA; j_call: TRBJ1-1; v_call: TRBV5-5; cdr3_nt: TGTGCCAGCAGCCAACCCGGGACAGGGGAAGAAGCTTTCTTT; cdr3_aa: CASSQPGTGEEAFF
d_call: NA; clone_size: many; j_call: TRBJ1-1; v_call: TRBV6-1; cdr3_nt: TGTGCCAGCAGTGAAATAGGGATCGAAGCTTTCTTT; cdr3_aa: CASSEIGIEAFF
d_call: TRBD1; clone_size: many; j_call: TRBJ2-1; v_call: TRBV14; cdr3_nt: TGTGCCAGCAGCCCGAGGGGACAGCCGTATACGTTCTTC; cdr3_aa: CASSPRGQPYTFF
d_call: NA; clone_size: NA; j_call: TRBJ2-3; v_call: TRBV7-2; cdr3_nt: TGTGCCAGCAGCCCAGGTCCGGGACCCGGTTTTGATACGCAGTATTTT; cdr3_aa: CASSPGPGPGFDTQYF
d_call: TRBD2; clone_size: NA; j_call: TRBJ2-3; v_call: TRBV7-8; cdr3_nt: TGTGCCAGCAGACGAAAAAGGTTAGCGGGAGATTCCACAGATACGCAGTATTTT; cdr3_aa: CASRRKRLAGDSTDTQYF
d_call: NA; clone_size: few; j_call: TRBJ1-2; v_call: TRBV7-2; cdr3_nt: TGTGCCAGCAGCTTAGACATGCAGGGCCTTAACTATGGCTACACCTTC; cdr3_aa: CASSLDMQGLNYGYTF
d_call: TRBD1; clone_size: NA; j_call: TRBJ2-4; v_call: TRBV6-6; cdr3_nt: TGTGCCAGCAGTCTAGGACAGGTAGCCAAAAACATTCAGTACTTC; cdr3_aa: CASSLGQVAKNIQYF
d_call: NA; clone_size: few; j_call: TRBJ2-1; v_call: TRBV20-1; cdr3_nt: TGCAGTGCTTTCAGCTTCTCCTACAATGAGCAGTTCTTC; cdr3_aa: CSAFSFSYNEQFF
d_call: TRBD1; clone_size: few; j_call: TRBJ2-3; v_call: TRBV29-1; cdr3_nt: TGCAGCGCAGAAGGGGACAGCAGTTGGCAGTATTTT; cdr3_aa: CSAEGDSSWQYF
d_call: NA; clone_size: few; j_call: TRBJ1-1; v_call: TRBV4-1; cdr3_nt: TGCGCCAGCAGCCAAGGAACTAACACTGAAGCTTTCTTT; cdr3_aa: CASSQGTNTEAFF
d_call: TRBD1; clone_size: NA; j_call: TRBJ2-5; v_call: TRBV7-9; cdr3_nt: TGTGCCAGCAGCTTGGAAACAGGGGGCCCGGAGACCCAGTACTTC; cdr3_aa: CASSLETGGPETQYF
d_call: NA; clone_size: NA; j_call: TRBJ2-3; v_call: TRBV28; cdr3_nt: TGTGCCAGCAGGGAATTTCCGCCCCGTACCTCTCCAGATACGCAGTATTTT; cdr3_aa: CASREFPPRTSPDTQYF
d_call: TRBD2; clone_size: NA; j_call: TRBJ2-1; v_call: TRBV9; cdr3_nt: TGTGCCAGCAGCGTAGAACTAGCGGGAGTAAGGAATGAGCAGTTCTTC; cdr3_aa: CASSVELAGVRNEQFF
d_call: NA; clone_size: NA; j_call: TRBJ2-2; v_call: TRBV9; cdr3_nt: TGTGCCAGCAGCGTAGGCCTCCGGCCAGCGGACGGGGAGCTGTTTTTT; cdr3_aa: CASSVGLRPADGELFF
d_call: TRBD1; clone_size: NA; j_call: TRBJ2-2; v_call: TRBV5-4; cdr3_nt: TGTGCCAGCAGCTTGGCCGGGACAGGGGTTTGGACCGGGGAGCTGTTTTTT; cdr3_aa: CASSLAGTGVWTGELFF
d_call: TRBD1; clone_size: few; j_call: TRBJ1-4; v_call: TRBV28; cdr3_nt: TGTGCCAGCAGGCCACCTGGGACAGGGTATGAAAAACTGTTTTTT; cdr3_aa: CASRPPGTGYEKLFF
d_call: NA; clone_size: few; j_call: TRBJ2-2; v_call: TRBV19; cdr3_nt: TGTGCCAGTAGTATCGGGGATCGGACCGGGGAGCTGTTTTTT; cdr3_aa: CASSIGDRTGELFF
d_call: NA; clone_size: few; j_call: TRBJ1-5; v_call: TRBV6-1; cdr3_nt: TGTGCCAGCAGTGAAGGGACGCCGTATCAGCCCCAGCATTTT; cdr3_aa: CASSEGTPYQPQHF
d_call: NA; clone_size: many; j_call: TRBJ2-5; v_call: TRBV20-1; cdr3_nt: TGCAGTGCCAACAGGGGTAGGAGGGAACAAGAGACCCAGTACTTC; cdr3_aa: CSANRGRREQETQYF